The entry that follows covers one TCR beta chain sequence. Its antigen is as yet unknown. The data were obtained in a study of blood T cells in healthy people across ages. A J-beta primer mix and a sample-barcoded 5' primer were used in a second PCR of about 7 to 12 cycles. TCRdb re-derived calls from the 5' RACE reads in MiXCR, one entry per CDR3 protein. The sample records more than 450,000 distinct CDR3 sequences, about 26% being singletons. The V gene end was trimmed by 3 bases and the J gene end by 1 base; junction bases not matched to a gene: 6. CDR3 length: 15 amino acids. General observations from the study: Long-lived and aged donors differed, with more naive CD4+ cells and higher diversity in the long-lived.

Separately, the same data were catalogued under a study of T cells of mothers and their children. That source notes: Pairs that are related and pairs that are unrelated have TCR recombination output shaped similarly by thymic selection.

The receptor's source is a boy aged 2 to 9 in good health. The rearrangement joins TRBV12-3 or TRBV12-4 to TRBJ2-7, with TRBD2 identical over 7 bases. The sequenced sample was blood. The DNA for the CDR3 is TGTGCCAGCAGTTTCCTAGCGGTCGGGTCCTACGAGCAGTACTTC. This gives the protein CASSFLAVGSYEQYF.